This entry features one T cell receptor beta chain sequence. Authors' data handling: For nucleated cells, counts were estimated from reference gene primer amplification. TCRdb's copy holds only in-frame clones and misses some; the assay was immunoSEQ multiplex PCR. That table gives V, J and clone size, and the DNA gave D and trimming. The sample lists over 130,000 clones, 70% to 90% occurring once. The data are from a study of blood T cell repertoires in COVID-19. Turning to the study itself: The United States, Italy and Spain supplied acute and convalescent COVID-19 samples. T cells, B-cell-depleted T cells, or PBMCs supplied cDNA or gDNA.

This CDR3 is 16 amino acids long. V was shortened by 6 bases and J by 4 bases, with 22 bases between the two germline ends. Germline CDR1 and CDR2: MGHDK and SYGVNS. The genes are TRBV25-1 and TRBJ2-7; weak D call: TRBD2 (5 bases). This clonotype was sampled from a human donor in a cohort sampled during active COVID-19. The sequencing input was peripheral blood. CDR3 region: CASRGIGTGRTYEQYF. The CDR3 nucleotides read TGTGCCAGCAGAGGGATTGGCACGGGGAGAACTTACGAGCAGTACTTC.